These T cell receptor beta chains were read from a single sample in a study of T cells in Graves' hyperthyroidism and ophthalmopathy. TCRdb reprocessed the multiplex PCR reads with MiXCR, giving one entry per CDR3 protein. The data contain approximately 690,000 distinct CDR3 sequences, roughly 15% of them singletons. The sample was blood. The receptor source for this set is a woman aged 50 to 60 with Graves' ophthalmopathy. CDR3s leave out the opening cysteine and the closing phenylalanine or tryptophan. Fields, in order: J gene, V gene, CDR3 protein.

>TRBJ2-1|TRBV10-2
ASSGVGNEQF
>TRBJ1-2|TRBV24-1
ATREKDRDDGYT
>TRBJ1-2|TRBV7-9
ASSPRAGGLSSYGYT
>TRBJ2-7|TRBV7-9
AGRDRGQGEQY
>TRBJ1-2|TRBV12-3/TRBV12-4
ASSLRTNPNYGYT
>TRBJ2-7|TRBV6-1
ASSRTESGSYEQY
>TRBJ1-6|TRBV28
ASSLFDRADNSPLH
>TRBJ2-5|TRBV7-3
ASSLSVLETQY
>TRBJ2-3|TRBV7-9
ASSFGVATDTQY
>TRBJ2-1|TRBV9
ASSVRGVAGNNEQF
>TRBJ2-1|TRBV18
ASSPQGIGNEQF
>TRBJ1-2|TRBV12-3/TRBV12-4
ASSAKQGAGYT
>TRBJ2-3|TRBV20-1
SARGLAGVPDTQY
>TRBJ2-1|TRBV20-1
SATGTGGINEQF
>TRBJ1-1|TRBV28
ATLGAEAF